This entry features one TCR beta chain sequence. Germline values: CDR1 SGHDN, CDR2 FVKESK. V gave up 6 bases and J gave up 5 bases; unmatched junction bases: 9. The CDR3 has 16 residues. The repertoire was sequenced with immunoSEQ multiplex PCR; TCRdb's copy has only in-frame clones and lacks some. The repertoire holds some 260,000 clones, with approximately 89% as singletons. The record originates from a study of blood T cell repertoires in COVID-19. One Seattle source followed patients from active infection through their disease course. This receptor was obtained from a woman in her 70s with COVID-19, enrolled during active disease. This rearrangement joins TRBV14 to TRBJ2-5; 13 bases match TRBD2. The source material was peripheral blood. Written as DNA, the CDR3 is TGTGCCAGCAGTCGGACTAGCGGGAGTGGAGTGGAGACCCAGTACTTC. Its protein is CASSRTSGSGVETQYF.